This TCR beta chain was observed in a study of shared clonotypes between healthy human individuals. Findings of the study overall: Investigators collected only blood, and repertoires in tissues likely differ.

Concerning this clone: Its target is unknown.

Selected positively for CCR7 and CD45RO-negative, naive CD8 cells excluded terminally differentiated effector memory CD45RA+ cells. All donors were healthy HIV-negative adults lacking recent acute infections or vaccinations. Sequenced by immunoSEQ multiplex PCR; TCRdb stores in-frame clones only, minus some. This repertoire shows 800,000 or so clones, 90% to 98% found once; its top ten account for under 0.25%. Sequences were obtained from naive CD8+ T cells sorted from blood. This TCR derives from a man aged 30 to 39 in good health.

Here the CDR3 DNA reads TGTGCCAGCAGTTTAAGGGGCGGGAGGGGTTACGAGCAGTACTTC. It codes for CASSLRGGRGYEQYF. J is TRBJ2-7 and V is TRBV27, with TRBD2 matching 9 bases. The CDR3 has 15 amino acids. Trimming took 2 bases from V and 4 from J; bases not matched to a gene: 6. From germline, CDR1 is MNHEY and CDR2 SMNVEV (reference sequence).